This T cell receptor beta chain was obtained from a study of shared clonotypes between healthy human individuals. Germline V gene data show CDR1 as SEHNR and CDR2 as FQNEAQ (reference sequence). Losses at the gene ends were 1 base for V and 3 bases for J; bases not matched to a gene: 12. CDR3 size: 17 residues. Naive CD8 cells, CD45RO-negative and positively selected for CCR7, excluded terminally differentiated effector memory CD45RA+ cells. The table came from immunoSEQ multiplex PCR; TCRdb's copy has only in-frame clones and leaves some out. This table holds about 750,000 clones, roughly 92% found once.

The TCR comes from a young man in good health. The source material was naive CD8+ T cells sorted from blood. The genes are TRBV7-9 and TRBJ2-7, with 7 bases fitting TRBD2. CDR3 in DNA: TGTGCCAGCAGCTTAGGTGAGCGGGACGGCCCCGTCTACGAGCAGTACTTC. It yields the protein CASSLGERDGPVYEQYF.